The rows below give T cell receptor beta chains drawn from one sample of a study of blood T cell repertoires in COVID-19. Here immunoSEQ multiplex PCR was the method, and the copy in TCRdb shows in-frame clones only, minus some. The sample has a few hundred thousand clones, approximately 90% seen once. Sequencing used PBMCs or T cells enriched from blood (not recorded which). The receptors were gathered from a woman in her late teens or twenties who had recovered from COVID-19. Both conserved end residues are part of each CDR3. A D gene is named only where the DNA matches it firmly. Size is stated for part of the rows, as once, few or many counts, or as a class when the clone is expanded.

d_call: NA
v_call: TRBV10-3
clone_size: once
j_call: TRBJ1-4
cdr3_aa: CAIGAWPNEKLFF
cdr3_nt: TGTGCCATCGGGGCGTGGCCGAATGAAAAACTGTTTTTT

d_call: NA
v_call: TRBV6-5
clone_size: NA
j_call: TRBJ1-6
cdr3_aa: CASTAGYNSPLHF
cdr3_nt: TGTGCCAGCACGGCAGGCTATAATTCACCCCTCCACTTT

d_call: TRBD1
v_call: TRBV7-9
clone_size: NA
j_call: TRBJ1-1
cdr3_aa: CASGYRGTEAFF
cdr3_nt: TGTGCCAGCGGTTACAGGGGGACTGAAGCTTTCTTT

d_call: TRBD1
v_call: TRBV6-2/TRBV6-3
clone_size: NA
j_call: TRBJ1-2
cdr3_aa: CASSATFDRAKDYYGYTF
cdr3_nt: TGTGCCAGCAGTGCCACCTTCGACAGGGCAAAAGACTACTATGGCTACACCTTC

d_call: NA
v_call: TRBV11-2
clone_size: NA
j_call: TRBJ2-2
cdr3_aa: CASEIPGQGTPGSCFF
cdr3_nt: NA

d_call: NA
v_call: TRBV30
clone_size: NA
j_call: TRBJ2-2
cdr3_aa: CAWGLSTGELFF
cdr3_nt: TGTGCCTGGGGACTATCCACCGGGGAGCTGTTTTTT

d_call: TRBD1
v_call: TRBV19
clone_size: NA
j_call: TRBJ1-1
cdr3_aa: CASSRPGQGYTEAFF
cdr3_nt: TGTGCCAGTAGTAGGCCGGGACAGGGCTACACTGAAGCTTTCTTT

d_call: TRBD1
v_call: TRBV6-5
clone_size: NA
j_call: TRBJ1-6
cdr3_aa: CASSPPGQGNSPLHF
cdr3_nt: TGTGCCAGCAGCCCGCCGGGACAGGGGAATTCACCCCTCCACTTT

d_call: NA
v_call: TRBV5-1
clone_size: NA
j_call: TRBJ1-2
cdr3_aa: CASSLGQANYGYTF
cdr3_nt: TGCGCCAGCAGCTTGGGACAGGCTAACTATGGCTACACCTTC

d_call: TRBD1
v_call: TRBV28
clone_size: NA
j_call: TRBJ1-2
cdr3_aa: CASNPGQVNYGYTF
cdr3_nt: TGTGCCAGCAATCCGGGACAGGTTAACTATGGCTACACCTTC

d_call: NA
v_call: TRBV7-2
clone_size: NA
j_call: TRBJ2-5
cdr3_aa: CASSLHWTSQETQYF
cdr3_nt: TGTGCCAGCAGCTTACACTGGACATCGCAAGAGACCCAGTACTTC

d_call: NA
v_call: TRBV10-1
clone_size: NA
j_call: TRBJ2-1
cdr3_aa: CASSDRVGSYNEQFF
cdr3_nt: TGCGCCAGCAGTGACCGGGTGGGCTCCTACAATGAGCAGTTCTTC

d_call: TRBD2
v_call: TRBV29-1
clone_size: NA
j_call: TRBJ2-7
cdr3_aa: CSVFGREYEQYF
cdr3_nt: TGCAGCGTTTTTGGGAGGGAATACGAGCAGTACTTC

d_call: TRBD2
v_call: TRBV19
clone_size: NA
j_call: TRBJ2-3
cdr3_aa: CASSAPAGPRADTQYF
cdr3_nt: TGTGCCAGTAGTGCCCCAGCGGGGCCCCGAGCAGATACGCAGTATTTT

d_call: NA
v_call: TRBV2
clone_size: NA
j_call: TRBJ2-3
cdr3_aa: CASSELGGSTDTQYF
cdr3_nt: TGTGCCAGCAGTGAACTCGGCGGTAGCACAGATACGCAGTATTTT

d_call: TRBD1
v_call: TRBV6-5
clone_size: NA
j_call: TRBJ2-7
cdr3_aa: CASSHRQGGNEQYF
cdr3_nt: TGTGCCAGCAGTCACCGACAGGGTGGAAACGAGCAGTACTTC

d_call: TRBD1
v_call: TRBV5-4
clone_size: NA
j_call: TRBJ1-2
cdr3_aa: CASSSYRGSSYGYTF
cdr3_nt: TGTGCCAGCAGCTCCTACAGGGGCTCTAGCTATGGCTACACCTTC

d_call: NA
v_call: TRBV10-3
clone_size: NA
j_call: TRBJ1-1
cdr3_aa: CAIRPTGHTEAFF
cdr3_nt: TGTGCCATCAGGCCGACAGGTCATACTGAAGCTTTCTTT

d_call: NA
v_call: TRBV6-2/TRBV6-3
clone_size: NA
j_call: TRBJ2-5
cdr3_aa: CASSIARTQYF
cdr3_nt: TGTGCCAGCAGCATCGCCAGGACCCAGTACTTC

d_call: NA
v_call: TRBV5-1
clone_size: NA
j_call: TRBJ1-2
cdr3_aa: CASRPTNYGYTF
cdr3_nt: TGCGCCAGCAGGCCTACTAACTATGGCTACACCTTC

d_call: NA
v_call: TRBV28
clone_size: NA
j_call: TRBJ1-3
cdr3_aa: CASSSSLRSSGNTIYF
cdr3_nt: TGTGCCAGCAGTTCGTCTTTAAGGAGCTCTGGAAACACCATATATTTT

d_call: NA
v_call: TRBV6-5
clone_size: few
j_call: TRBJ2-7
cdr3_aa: CASSPGTNSYEQYF
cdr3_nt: TGTGCCAGCAGCCCCGGGACAAACTCCTACGAGCAGTACTTC

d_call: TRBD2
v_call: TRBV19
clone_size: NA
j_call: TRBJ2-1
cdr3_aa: CASSILAGYNEQFF
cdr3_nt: TGTGCCAGTAGTATACTAGCGGGATACAATGAGCAGTTCTTC

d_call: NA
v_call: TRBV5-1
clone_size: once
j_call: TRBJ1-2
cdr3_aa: CASSNYIDGYTF
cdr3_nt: TGCGCCAGCAGCAACTACATCGATGGCTACACCTTC

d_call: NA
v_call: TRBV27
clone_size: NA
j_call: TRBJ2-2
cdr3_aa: CASSFMLVATGELFF
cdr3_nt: TGTGCCAGCAGTTTCATGCTAGTCGCAACCGGGGAGCTGTTTTTT

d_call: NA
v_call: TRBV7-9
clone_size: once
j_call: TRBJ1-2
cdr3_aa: CASSLVRDGYTF
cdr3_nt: TGTGCCAGCAGCTTAGTTCGGGATGGCTACACCTTC

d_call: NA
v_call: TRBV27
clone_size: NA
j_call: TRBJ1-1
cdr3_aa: CASSLTGNTEAFF
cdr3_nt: TGTGCCAGCAGTTTGACAGGGAACACTGAAGCTTTCTTT

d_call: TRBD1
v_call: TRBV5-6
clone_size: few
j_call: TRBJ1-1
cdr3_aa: CASREDRGLITEAFF
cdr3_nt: TGTGCCAGCAGAGAGGACAGGGGGCTCATCACTGAAGCTTTCTTT

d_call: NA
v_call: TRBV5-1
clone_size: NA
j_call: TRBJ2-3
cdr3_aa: CASSLGSPGADTQYF
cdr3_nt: TGCGCCAGCAGCTTGGGCTCACCGGGGGCAGATACGCAGTATTTT

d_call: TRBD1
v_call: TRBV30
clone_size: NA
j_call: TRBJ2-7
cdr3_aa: CAWDTGVKNPEQYF
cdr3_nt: TGTGCCTGGGATACAGGGGTAAAAAACCCCGAGCAGTACTTC

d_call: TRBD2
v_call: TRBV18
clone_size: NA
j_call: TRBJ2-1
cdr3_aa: CASSPMASGLVYNEQFF
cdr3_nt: TGTGCCAGCTCACCAATGGCTAGCGGGTTGGTCTACAATGAGCAGTTCTTC

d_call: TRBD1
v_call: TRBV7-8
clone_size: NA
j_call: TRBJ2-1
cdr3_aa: CASSQVQGARYNEQFF
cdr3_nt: TGTGCCAGCAGCCAAGTACAGGGGGCGCGGTACAATGAGCAGTTCTTC

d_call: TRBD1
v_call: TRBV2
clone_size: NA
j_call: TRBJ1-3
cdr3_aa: CASSRRQGPGNTIYF
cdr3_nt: TGTGCCAGCAGTAGACGACAGGGCCCTGGAAACACCATATATTTT

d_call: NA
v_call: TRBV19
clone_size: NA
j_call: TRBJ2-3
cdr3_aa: CASSMTLGVEGNTQYF
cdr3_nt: TGTGCCAGTAGTATGACCCTGGGCGTGGAGGGAAATACGCAGTATTTT

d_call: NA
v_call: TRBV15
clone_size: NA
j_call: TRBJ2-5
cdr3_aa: CATSRGASGERAQYF
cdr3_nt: TGTGCCACCAGCAGGGGGGCGAGCGGAGAAAGGGCCCAGTACTTC

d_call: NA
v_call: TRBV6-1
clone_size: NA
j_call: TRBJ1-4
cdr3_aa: CASSELGRTNEKLFF
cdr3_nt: TGTGCCAGCAGTGAACTGGGGAGAACTAATGAAAAACTGTTTTTT

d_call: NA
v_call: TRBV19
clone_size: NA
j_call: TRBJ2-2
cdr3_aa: CASSILEEGAGELFF
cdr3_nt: TGTGCCAGTAGTATCTTGGAGGAGGGGGCGGGGGAGCTGTTTTTT

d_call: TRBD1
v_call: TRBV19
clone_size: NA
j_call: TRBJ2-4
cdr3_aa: CASRRGPENIQYF
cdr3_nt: TGTGCCAGTAGAAGGGGGCCGGAAAACATTCAGTACTTC

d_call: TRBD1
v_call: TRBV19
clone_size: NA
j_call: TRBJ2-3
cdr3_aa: CASSKGGALTDTQYF
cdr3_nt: TGTGCCAGTAGTAAAGGGGGCGCGTTGACAGATACGCAGTATTTT

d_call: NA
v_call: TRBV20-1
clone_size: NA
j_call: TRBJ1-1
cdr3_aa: CSASTGRGLVYTEAFF
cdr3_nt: TGCAGTGCTAGTACAGGGAGGGGGTTAGTCTACACTGAAGCTTTCTTT

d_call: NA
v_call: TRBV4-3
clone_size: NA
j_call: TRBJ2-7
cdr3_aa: CASSQDLAGSYEQYF
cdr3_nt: TGCGCCAGCAGCCAAGATCTGGCAGGGTCCTACGAGCAGTACTTC

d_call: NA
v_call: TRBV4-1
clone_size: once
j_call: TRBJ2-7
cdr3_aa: CASSQVATARLQYEQYF
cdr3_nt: TGCGCCAGCAGCCAAGTGGCGACTGCCAGACTTCAATACGAGCAGTACTTC

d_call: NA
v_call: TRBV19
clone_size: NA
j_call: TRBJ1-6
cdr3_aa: CASTSSSYNSPLHF
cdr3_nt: TGTGCCAGTACCTCTAGCTCCTATAATTCACCCCTCCACTTT

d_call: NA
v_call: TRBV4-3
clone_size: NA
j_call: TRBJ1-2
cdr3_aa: CASSQDRELSAVNYGYTF
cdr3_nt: TGCGCCAGCAGCCAAGATCGGGAATTGTCAGCCGTCAACTATGGCTACACCTTC

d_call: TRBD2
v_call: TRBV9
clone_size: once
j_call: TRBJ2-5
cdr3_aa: CASSLGTSGRETQYF
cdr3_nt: TGTGCCAGCAGCTTGGGGACTAGCGGGAGAGAGACCCAGTACTTC

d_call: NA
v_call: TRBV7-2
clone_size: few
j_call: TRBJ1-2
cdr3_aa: CASSLGGNYGYTF
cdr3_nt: TGTGCCAGCAGCTTGGGAGGGAACTATGGCTACACCTTC

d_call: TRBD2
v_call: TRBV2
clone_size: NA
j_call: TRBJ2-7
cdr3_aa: CASSDGLGTGSYEQYF
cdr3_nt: TGTGCCAGCAGTGATGGACTAGGGACGGGTTCCTACGAGCAGTACTTC

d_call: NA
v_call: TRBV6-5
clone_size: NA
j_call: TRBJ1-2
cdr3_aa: CASSYRWGDYGYTF
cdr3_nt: TGTGCCAGCAGTTACAGATGGGGGGACTATGGCTACACCTTC

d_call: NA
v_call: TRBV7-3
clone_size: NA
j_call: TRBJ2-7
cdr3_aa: CASSLGWGDEQYF
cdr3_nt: TGTGCCAGCAGCTTAGGCTGGGGGGACGAGCAGTACTTC

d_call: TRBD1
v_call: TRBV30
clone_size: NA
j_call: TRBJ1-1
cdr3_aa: CAWSWDRVTEAFF
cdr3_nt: TGTGCCTGGAGTTGGGACAGGGTTACTGAAGCTTTCTTT

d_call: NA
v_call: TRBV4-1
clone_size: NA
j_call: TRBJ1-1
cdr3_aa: CASSQDRLNTEAFF
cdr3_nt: TGCGCCAGCAGCCAAGACAGGCTGAACACTGAAGCTTTCTTT

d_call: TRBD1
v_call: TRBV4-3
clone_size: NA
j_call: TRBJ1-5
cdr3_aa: CASSFGTENQPQHF
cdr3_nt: TGCGCCAGCAGCTTCGGGACAGAAAATCAGCCCCAGCATTTT

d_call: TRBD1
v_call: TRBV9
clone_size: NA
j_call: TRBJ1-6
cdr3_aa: CASSATGGERSPLHF
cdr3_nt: TGTGCCAGCAGCGCGACAGGGGGTGAAAGGTCACCCCTCCACTTT